Shown below are 2 T cell receptor beta chains from a single sample sequenced in a study of cytomegalovirus exposure and HLA in healthy donors. The PCR contained 60 Vbeta and 13 Jbeta primers. Sequencing used immunoSEQ multiplex PCR; TCRdb keeps in-frame clones, though not all of them. The sample shows around 140,000 clones, less than 85% of them seen only once. The sample consisted of PBMCs. Receptors originate from a middle-aged man in good health and CMV-seronegative.

The V call is TRBV19, the J call TRBJ2-5; TRBD2 agrees at 7 bases. This CDR3 spans 13 amino acids. From germline, CDR1 is LNHDA and CDR2 SQIVND (reference sequence). Unmatched junction bases numbered 3, after V lost 3 bases and J lost 5 bases. CDR3 DNA: TGTGCCAGTAGTATGAGCGGGACGGAGACCCAGTACTTC. Amino acids: CASSMSGTETQYF.

The chain joins TRBV5-1 to TRBJ2-7; 11 positions match TRBD1. Unmatched junction bases numbered 5, after V lost 4 bases and J lost 2 bases. The CDR3 loop spans 15 amino acids. CDR1 is SGHRS and CDR2 is YFSETQ in the germline V gene. CDR3 nucleotide sequence: TGCGCCAGCAGCGCCTTGGGACAGGGGGCCTACGAGCAGTACTTC. Translating gives CASSALGQGAYEQYF.